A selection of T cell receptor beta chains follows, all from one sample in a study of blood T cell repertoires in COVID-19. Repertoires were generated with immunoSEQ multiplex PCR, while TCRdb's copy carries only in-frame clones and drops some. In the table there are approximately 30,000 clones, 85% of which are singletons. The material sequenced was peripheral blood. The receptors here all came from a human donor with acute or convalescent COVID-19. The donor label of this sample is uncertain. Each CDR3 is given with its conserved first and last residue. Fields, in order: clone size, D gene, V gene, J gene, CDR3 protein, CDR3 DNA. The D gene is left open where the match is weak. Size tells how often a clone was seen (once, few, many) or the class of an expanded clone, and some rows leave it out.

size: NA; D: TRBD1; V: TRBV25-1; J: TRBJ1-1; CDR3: CASSNTGGGTEAFF; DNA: TGTGCCAGCAGTAACACAGGGGGAGGCACTGAAGCTTTCTTT
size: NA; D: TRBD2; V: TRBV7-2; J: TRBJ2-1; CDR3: CASSFKRGLAYNEQFF; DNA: TGTGCCAGCAGTTTCAAAAGAGGACTAGCCTACAATGAGCAGTTCTTC
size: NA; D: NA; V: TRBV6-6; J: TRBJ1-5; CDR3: CASSYPERDQPQHF; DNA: TGTGCCAGCAGTTACCCGGAGAGAGATCAGCCCCAGCATTTT
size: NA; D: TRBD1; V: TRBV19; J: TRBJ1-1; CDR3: CASSKYRGNTEAFF; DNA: TGTGCCAGTAGTAAGTACAGGGGGAACACTGAAGCTTTCTTT
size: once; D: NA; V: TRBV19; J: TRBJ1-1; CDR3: CASAGLNTEAFF; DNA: TGTGCCAGCGCGGGGTTGAACACTGAAGCTTTCTTT
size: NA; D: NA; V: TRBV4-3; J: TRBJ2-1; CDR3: CASSQDFYNEQFF; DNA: TGCGCCAGCAGCCAAGACTTCTACAATGAGCAGTTCTTC
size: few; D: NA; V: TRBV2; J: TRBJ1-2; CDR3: CASMRSGAPPGYTF; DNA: TGTGCCAGCATGCGGTCAGGGGCCCCTCCTGGCTACACCTTC
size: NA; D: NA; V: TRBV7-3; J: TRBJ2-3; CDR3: CASSRSGSTDTQYF; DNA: TGTGCCAGCAGCCGCAGCGGGAGCACAGATACGCAGTATTTT
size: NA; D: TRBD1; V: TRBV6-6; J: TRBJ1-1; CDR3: CASSHRQGMNTEAFF; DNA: TGTGCCAGCAGCCACAGACAGGGCATGAACACTGAAGCTTTCTTT
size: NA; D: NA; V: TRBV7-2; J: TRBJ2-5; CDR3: CASSRGAEETQYF; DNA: TGTGCCAGCAGCCGGGGGGCCGAGGAGACCCAGTACTTC